These 14 T cell receptor beta chains came from one sample sequenced in a study of cytomegalovirus exposure and HLA in healthy donors. With 60 Vbeta and 13 Jbeta primers, the PCR was carried out. Produced via immunoSEQ multiplex PCR; TCRdb's table is partial and in-frame only. The table shows 100,000 to 150,000 clones, with 79% occurring only once. Source material: PBMCs. These receptors were collected from a man in his late teens or twenties in good health and CMV-seronegative.

J is TRBJ2-5 and V is TRBV29-1, with TRBD1 matching 8 bases. V was pared by 6 bases and J by 5 bases, with 8 bases of the junction left unmatched. The CDR3 length is 13 residues. Per germline, CDR1 SQVTM and CDR2 ANQGSEA. The CDR3 reads CSVVTGGLETQYF. The CDR3 nucleotides read TGCAGCGTCGTTACAGGGGGTCTGGAGACCCAGTACTTC. Full variable domain (remainder filled in from reference TRBV29-1 and TRBJ2-5): SAVISQKPSRDICQRGTSLTIQCQVDSQVTMMFWYRQQPGQSLTLIATANQGSEATYESGFVIDKFPISRPNLTFSTLTVSNMSPEDSSIYLCSVVTGGLETQYFGPGTRLLVL.

V and J are TRBV2 and TRBJ2-1; 8 nucleotides match TRBD1. CDR1 is SNHLY and CDR2 is FYNNEI in the germline V gene. CDR3 length equals 15 residues. V was pared by 6 bases and J by 2 bases, with 6 bases of the junction left unmatched. The CDR3 sequence is CASSKPGQAYNEQFF. The CDR3 bases are TGTGCCAGCAGCAAACCGGGACAGGCCTACAATGAGCAGTTCTTC.

This chain uses TRBV4-2 with TRBJ1-1; a weak D match, TRBD1 (5 bases). The CDR3 totals 13 residues. Trimming shortened V by 3 bases and J by 8 bases, and 13 bases separated the two germline ends. Germline V gene sequence: CDR1 LGHNA, CDR2 YNFKEQ. The CDR3 coding sequence is TGTGCCAGCAGCCAGGGGAGGGACGGAGAAGCTTTCTTT. Amino acid sequence: CASSQGRDGEAFF.

The chain joins TRBV7-9 to TRBJ2-5, with 11 bases aligning to TRBD1. Near its end, the DNA agrees better with TRBJ2-7, so the J call may be wrong. Germline V CDR1 and CDR2: SEHNR, FQNEAQ (reference sequence). The CDR3 covers 17 residues. CDR3 in amino acids: CASSLASGQGVSYEQYF. The CDR3 DNA sequence: TGTGCCAGCAGCTTAGCCTCGGGACAGGGGGTTTCCTACGAGCAGTACTTC.

The rearrangement uses TRBV27 and TRBJ1-4; TRBD1 aligns across 8 bases. Germline-derived CDR1 and CDR2 are MNHEY and SMNVEV (reference sequence). The CDR3 has 14 residues. V trimming: 6 bases; J trimming: 7 bases; junction bases outside the gene matches: 7. CDR3 nucleotides: TGTGCCAGCAGAGAACCAGGGGGCGGTGAAAAACTGTTTTTT. It translates to CASREPGGGEKLFF.

With regard to this clone: The sample holds other DNA sequences that translate to the same CDR3. The chain has TRBV7-3 and TRBJ1-2, with 8 bases lining up with TRBD1. The CDR3 extends over 19 amino acids. The V segment lost 5 bases and the J segment 0 bases; nucleotides outside the gene matches: 17. The V gene's germline CDR1 is SGHTA and CDR2 FQGTGA. CDR3 sequence reads: CASSPGGRGLGGSNYGYTF. For the CDR3, the DNA is TGTGCCAGCAGCCCAGGGGGCCGGGGATTGGGAGGTTCTAACTATGGCTACACCTTC.

This chain uses TRBV5-1 with TRBJ2-5; D unclear. Trimming cost V 7 bases and J 1 base, with 11 bases left between them. Looked up from germline, CDR1 is SGHRS and CDR2 is YFSETQ. The CDR3 runs to 13 residues. The CDR3 sequence is CASSQNPQETQYF. The CDR3 DNA reads as TGCGCCAGCTCCCAGAACCCCCAAGAGACCCAGTACTTC.

The V call is TRBV30, the J call TRBJ2-4; a weak D match, TRBD1 (6 bases). Between the trimmed V and J ends, which lost 3 bases and 0 bases, there was a span of 15 bases. Germline V gene data show CDR1 as GTSNPN and CDR2 as SVGIG (reference sequence). CDR3 size: 16 residues. This CDR3 is CAWSSRGNLAKNIQYF. The CDR3, as DNA: TGTGCCTGGAGCTCAAGGGGGAACCTAGCCAAAAACATTCAGTACTTC. Combining the CDR3 with reference TRBV30 and TRBJ2-4 gives the whole variable domain SQTIHQWPATLVQPVGSPLSLECTVEGTSNPNLYWYRQAAGRGLQLLFYSVGIGQISSEVPQNLSASRPQDRQFILSSKKLLLSDSGFYLCAWSSRGNLAKNIQYFGAGTRLSVL.

This clone was seen more than once but under ten times. DNA for the CDR3: TGTGCCAGCAGTGAATCCCTCGGGACTAGCGGGACACGGCATGAGCAGTTCTTC. Translating gives CASSESLGTSGTRHEQFF. The J gene is TRBJ2-1, the V gene TRBV25-1; 13 bases fit TRBD2. CDR1 MGHDK and CDR2 SYGVNS come from the germline V gene. CDR3 length: 18 residues. The V gene end was trimmed by 1 base and the J gene end by 8 bases; junction bases not matched to a gene: 11.

V usage is TRBV4-3 and J usage is TRBJ1-2, with D perhaps TRBD1 (6 bases). The V end lost 0 bases, the J end lost 5 bases, and 19 bases lay between the germline ends. The CDR3 extends over 17 amino acids. The germline V gene encodes CDR1 LGHNA and CDR2 YSLEER. The CDR3 loop reads CASSQDLLTGPEYGYTF. The CDR3 DNA reads TGCGCCAGCAGCCAAGATCTCCTGACAGGTCCCGAATATGGCTACACCTTC.

V usage is TRBV30 and J usage is TRBJ2-1; tentatively, D is TRBD2 (5 bases). V lost 5 bases to trimming and J lost 7 bases, with 15 bases between them. CDR3 size: 13 residues. Germline assignment: CDR1 GTSNPN and CDR2 SVGIG (reference sequence). Here the CDR3 reads CAWGELRANEQFF. CDR3 bases: TGTGCCTGGGGAGAATTGAGGGCGAATGAGCAGTTCTTC.

The chain carries TRBV2 and TRBJ1-5; the match to TRBD1 covers 9 bases. From germline, CDR1 is SNHLY and CDR2 FYNNEI. V lost 7 bases to trimming and J lost 6 bases; unmatched junction nucleotides: 10. The CDR3 runs 15 residues. Written as DNA, the CDR3 is TGTGCCAGCACGTGGATACAGGGGGCGGCTCAGCCCCAGCATTTT. Amino acid sequence: CASTWIQGAAQPQHF.

This clone was observed a single time. The rearrangement joins TRBV4-1 to TRBJ2-1; 10 bases fit TRBD2. This CDR3 has 17 amino acids. Germline CDR1 reads MGHRA; CDR2 reads YSYEKL. The J segment lost 8 bases and the V segment lost 5 bases, leaving 15 bases of the junction unmatched. The chain's CDR3 is CASSSFWASGSIYEQFF. For the CDR3, the DNA is TGCGCCAGCAGCTCTTTTTGGGCTAGCGGGAGTATCTATGAGCAGTTCTTC.

The rearrangement uses TRBV21-1 and TRBJ2-1; whether TRBD2, the table's D call, matches the DNA was not checked. TRBV21-1 counts as a pseudogene. There are 20 residues in the CDR3. CDR3: CASPKRGLAGEARGHNEQFF. The CDR3 region has the DNA TGTGCCAGCCCCAAAAGGGGACTAGCGGGAGAGGCGAGAGGTCACAATGAGCAGTTCTTC.